The text below deals with one T cell receptor beta chain. The CDR3 sequence is 17 residues long. CDR1 and CDR2 from the germline V gene are MGHRA and YSYEKL. J gave up 5 bases and V 0 bases, and 7 bases lay outside the gene matches. As processed by the authors: Reference gene primer amplification gave nucleated cell count estimates. Libraries were prepared by immunoSEQ multiplex PCR; TCRdb keeps only in-frame clonotypes and omits some of them. Clone size and V and J calls were adopted from that table, with D and trimming inferred from the DNA. The table lists about 210,000 clones, around nine tenths of them singletons. The sample comes from a study of blood T cell repertoires in COVID-19. Study background: Italy, Spain and the United States were the sources of the convalescent and acute COVID-19 samples. Sources were T cells, B-cell-depleted T cells, or PBMCs; the material itself was cDNA or gDNA.

The TCR was taken from a woman in her thirties or forties with acute or convalescent COVID-19. V is TRBV4-1 and J is TRBJ2-1; the match to TRBD2 covers 10 bases. Sequenced sample: peripheral blood. The CDR3 nucleotides are TGCGCCAGCAGCCAAGATTCGGCTAGCGGGGGTGACAATGAGCAGTTCTTC. It encodes CASSQDSASGGDNEQFF.